The sequence of this T cell receptor (beta chain) was determined in a study of T-cell memory formation after mild COVID-19. Study in general: TCR clusters were mostly confined to one donor each.

It was 5'RACE with constant-segment primers that produced the TCR alpha and TCR beta cDNA libraries, which carried sample barcodes and UMIs. TCRdb itself ran the 5' RACE reads through MiXCR, one entry per CDR3 protein. The sample holds roughly 340,000 distinct CDR3 sequences; 20% to 25% are singletons and the top ten take under 25%. This CDR3 has 12 amino acids. CDR1 is DFQATT, CDR2 SNEGSKA, per germline (reference sequence). Deletions cut 0 bases from V and 6 bases from J, with 7 bases between. The TCR originated in a man between 18 and 29 years old who had mild COVID-19 (a few samples of this study predate the infection). Cell type and time point are not known. Material for sequencing was PBMCs or a T cell subset sorted from them (not recorded which). V usage is TRBV20-1 and J usage is TRBJ2-3; possible D gene TRBD2, 5 bases. CDR3 bases: TGCAGTGCTAGAGATTCGGGGGATACGCAGTATTTT. Its protein is CSARDSGDTQYF.